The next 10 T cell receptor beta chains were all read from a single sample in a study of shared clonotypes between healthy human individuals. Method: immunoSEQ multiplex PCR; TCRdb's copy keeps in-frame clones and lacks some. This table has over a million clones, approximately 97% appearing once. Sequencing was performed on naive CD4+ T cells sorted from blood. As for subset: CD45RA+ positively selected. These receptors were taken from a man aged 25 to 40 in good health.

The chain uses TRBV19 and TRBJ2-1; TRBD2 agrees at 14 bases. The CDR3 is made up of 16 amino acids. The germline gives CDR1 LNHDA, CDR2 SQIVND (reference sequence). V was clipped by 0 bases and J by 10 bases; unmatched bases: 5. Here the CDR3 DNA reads TGTGCCAGTAGTATAGAGGGACTAGCGGGAGAGCGGGAGCAGTTCTTC. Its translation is CASSIEGLAGEREQFF.

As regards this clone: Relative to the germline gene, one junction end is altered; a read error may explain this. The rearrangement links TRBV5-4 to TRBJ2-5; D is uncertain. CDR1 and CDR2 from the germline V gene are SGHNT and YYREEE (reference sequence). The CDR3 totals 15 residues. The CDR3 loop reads CASSLMFRSQETQYF. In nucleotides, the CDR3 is TGCGCCAGCAGCTTAATGTTTCGGAGCCAAGAGACCCAGTACTTC.

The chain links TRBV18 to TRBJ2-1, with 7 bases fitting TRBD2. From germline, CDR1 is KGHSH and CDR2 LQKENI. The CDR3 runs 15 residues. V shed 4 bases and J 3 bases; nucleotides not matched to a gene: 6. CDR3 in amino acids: CASSLAAGVYNEQFF. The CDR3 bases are TGTGCCAGCTCACTCGCCGCGGGAGTCTACAATGAGCAGTTCTTC.

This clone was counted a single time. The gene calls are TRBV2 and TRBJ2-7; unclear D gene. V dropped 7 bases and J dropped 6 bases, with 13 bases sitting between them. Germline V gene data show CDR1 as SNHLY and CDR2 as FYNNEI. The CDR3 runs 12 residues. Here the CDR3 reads CASMAPTLEQYF. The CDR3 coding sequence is TGTGCCAGCATGGCCCCGACTCTCGAGCAGTACTTC.

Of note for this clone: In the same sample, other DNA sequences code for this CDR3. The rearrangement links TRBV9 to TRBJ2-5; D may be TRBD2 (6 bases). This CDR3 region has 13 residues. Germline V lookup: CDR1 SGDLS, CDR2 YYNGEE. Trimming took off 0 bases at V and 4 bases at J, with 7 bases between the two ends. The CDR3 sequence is CASSVAGGETQYF. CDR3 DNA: TGTGCCAGCAGCGTAGCCGGGGGAGAGACCCAGTACTTC.

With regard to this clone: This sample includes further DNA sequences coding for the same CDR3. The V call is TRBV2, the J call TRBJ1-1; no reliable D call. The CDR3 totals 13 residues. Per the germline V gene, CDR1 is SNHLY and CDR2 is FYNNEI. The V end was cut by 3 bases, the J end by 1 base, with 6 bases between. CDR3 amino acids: CASSEEGNTEAFF. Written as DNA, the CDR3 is TGTGCCAGCAGTGAGGAGGGGAACACTGAAGCTTTCTTT.

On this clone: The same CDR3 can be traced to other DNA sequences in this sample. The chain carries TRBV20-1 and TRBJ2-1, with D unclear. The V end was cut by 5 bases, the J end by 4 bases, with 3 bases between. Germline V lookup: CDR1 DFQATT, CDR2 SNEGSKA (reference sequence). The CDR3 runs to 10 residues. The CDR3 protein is CSAFYNEQFF. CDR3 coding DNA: TGCAGTGCTTTTTACAATGAGCAGTTCTTC.

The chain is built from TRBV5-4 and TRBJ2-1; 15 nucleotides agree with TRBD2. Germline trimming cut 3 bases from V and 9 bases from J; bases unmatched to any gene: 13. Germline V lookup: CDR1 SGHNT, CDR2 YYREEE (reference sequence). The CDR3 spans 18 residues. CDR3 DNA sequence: TGTGCCAGCAGCTCGGGACTAGCGGGAGGCCCGATTAGAGCTGAGCAGTTCTTC. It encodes CASSSGLAGGPIRAEQFF.

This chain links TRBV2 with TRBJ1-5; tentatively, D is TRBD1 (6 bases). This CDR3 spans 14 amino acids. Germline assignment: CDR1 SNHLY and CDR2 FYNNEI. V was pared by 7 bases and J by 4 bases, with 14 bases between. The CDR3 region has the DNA TGTGCCAGCAACCCAGGGGTAAGGAATCAGCCCCAGCATTTT. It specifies CASNPGVRNQPQHF.

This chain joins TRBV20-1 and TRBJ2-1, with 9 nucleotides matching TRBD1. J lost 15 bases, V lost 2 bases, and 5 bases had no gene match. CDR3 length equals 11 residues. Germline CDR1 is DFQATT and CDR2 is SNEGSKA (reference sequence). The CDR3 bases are TGCAGTGCTAGAATCGGGACAGGGATGTTCTTC. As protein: CSARIGTGMFF.